This T cell receptor (beta chain) stems from a study of blood T cell repertoires in COVID-19. TCRdb keeps only in-frame clones here, not all; method: immunoSEQ multiplex PCR. Of 300,000 to 400,000 clones detected, 89% appear once; the ten largest clones hold about 5.2%. Deletions cut 8 bases from V and 2 bases from J, with 13 bases between. This CDR3 is built from 15 residues. Germline-derived CDR1 and CDR2 are LNHNV and YYDKDF (reference sequence). The sequenced sample was PBMCs or T cells enriched from blood (not recorded which). The clonotype originates from a man between 60 and 75 years old who had recovered from COVID-19. The rearrangement links TRBV15 to TRBJ2-6; D unresolved. CDR3: CATQTGVAGANVLTF. Written as DNA, the CDR3 is TGTGCCACCCAGACGGGTGTGGCTGGGGCCAACGTCCTGACTTTC.